The rows below give T cell receptor beta chains drawn from one sample of a study of cytomegalovirus exposure and HLA in healthy donors. Sequencing was performed with immunoSEQ multiplex PCR; in TCRdb, only in-frame clones are kept and a portion is missing. This table holds 140,000 or so clones, approximately 67% found once. Sequences were obtained from PBMCs. These receptors all come from a woman in her sixties or seventies in good health and CMV-seronegative. CDR3s include the opening cysteine and the closing phenylalanine or tryptophan.

>TRBJ1-1|TRBV19
CASSMSGTGGLAEAFF
>TRBJ2-4|TRBV5-1
CASSSRGGAGENIQYF
>TRBJ2-3|TRBV5-1
CASSLVGGGDTQYF
>TRBJ2-1|TRBV4-2
CASSQVRVTYNEQFF
>TRBJ2-4|TRBV27
CASSMREFGKNIQYF
>TRBJ2-5|TRBV27
CASSLIVAPQETQYF
>TRBJ2-7|TRBV27
CASSSGHQGGYEQYF
>TRBJ1-5|TRBV2
CASSEATSGGQPQHF
>TRBJ2-7|TRBV11-3
CASSRGQGALEQYF
>TRBJ2-5|TRBV5-1
CASSKQGWETQYF
>TRBJ2-2|TRBV5-5
CASSNEGPFRELFF
>TRBJ1-1|TRBV19
CASSIRGGGAFF
>TRBJ2-7|TRBV27
CASRRGLAGYEQYF
>TRBJ2-1|TRBV5-4
CASSLAQSGEQFF